The clone carrying this T cell receptor (beta chain) appeared a few times. This sample is drawn from a study of blood T cells in healthy people across ages. The CDR3 has 11 residues. Germline V gene sequence: CDR1 DFQATT, CDR2 SNEGSKA (reference sequence). V gave up 6 bases and J gave up 8 bases, with 13 bases separating them. Combining a sample-barcoded 5' primer with a J-beta primer mix, a second PCR ran for 7 to 11 cycles. TCRdb analysed the 5' RACE reads with MiXCR anew, one entry per CDR3 protein. The sample records around 1,100,000 distinct CDR3 sequences, 35% to 45% being singletons. The chain carries TRBV20-1 and TRBJ1-2; D may be TRBD1 (6 bases). The receptor was isolated from a man younger than 35 in good health. Sequencing was done on a sample of blood. CDR3 in amino acids: CSATQGPGYTF. DNA for the CDR3: TGCAGTGCGACACAGGGCCCAGGCTACACCTTC.